The TCR beta chain under discussion was sequenced for a study of T cell clonality in common variable immunodeficiency. Germline CDR1 SGHRS, CDR2 YFSETQ. CDR3 size: 15 residues. V shed 1 base and J 3 bases; nucleotides not matched to a gene: 4. This clone was picked up many times. The read falls 3 residues short of the CDR3 end, and the missing part is taken from the germline J gene. The protocol was immunoSEQ multiplex PCR, while the TCRdb copy is restricted to in-frame clones and leaves out a portion. The sample includes about 55,000 clones, none of them occurring once. The TCR comes from a person aged 18 to 75 in good health. The rearrangement links TRBV5-1 to TRBJ2-3; 8 bases are shared with TRBD1. The sample comprised peripheral blood mononuclear cells. The CDR3 DNA, read in part, is TGCGCCAGCAGCTTGCCCGGACAGGGAACAGATACG. It translates to CASSLPGQGTDT. The full-length CDR3 reads as CASSLPGQGTDTQYF.